This TCR beta chain was obtained from a study of blood T cell repertoires in COVID-19. Across the whole study: Acute and convalescent COVID-19 samples came from the United States, Italy and Spain. The analysed material was cDNA or gDNA that came from T cells, B-cell-depleted T cells, or PBMCs.

Authors' data handling: Amplified reference gene primers provided the basis for estimating nucleated cell counts. Repertoires were generated with immunoSEQ multiplex PCR, while TCRdb's copy carries only in-frame clones and drops some. V, J and clone size were drawn from that table, and D and trimming were deduced from the DNA. The sample holds approximately 55,000 clones, about nine tenths seen once. Germline CDR1 is ENHRY and CDR2 is SYGVKD. V was trimmed by 3 bases and J by 4 bases, leaving 13 bases between them. CDR3 length: 15 amino acids. This clonotype was sampled from a man between 45 and 60 years old with active COVID-19. Input material: peripheral blood. The rearrangement links TRBV10-3 to TRBJ1-3, with TRBD1 as a possible D gene (6 bases). The CDR3 here is CAISDQGRAGNTIYF. The DNA for the CDR3 is TGTGCCATCAGTGATCAGGGGCGAGCGGGAAACACCATATATTTT.